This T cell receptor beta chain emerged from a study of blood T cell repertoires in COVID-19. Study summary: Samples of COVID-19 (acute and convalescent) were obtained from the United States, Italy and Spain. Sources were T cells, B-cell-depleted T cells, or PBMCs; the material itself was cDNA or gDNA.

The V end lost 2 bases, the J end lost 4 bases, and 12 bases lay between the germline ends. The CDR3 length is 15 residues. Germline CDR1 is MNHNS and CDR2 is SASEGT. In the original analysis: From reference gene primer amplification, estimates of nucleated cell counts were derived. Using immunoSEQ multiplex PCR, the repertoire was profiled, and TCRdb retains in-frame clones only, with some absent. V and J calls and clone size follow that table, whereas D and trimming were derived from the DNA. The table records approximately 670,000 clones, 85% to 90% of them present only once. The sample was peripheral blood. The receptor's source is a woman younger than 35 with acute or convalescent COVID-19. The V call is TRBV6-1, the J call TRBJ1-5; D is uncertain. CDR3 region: CASSELGAGNQPQHF. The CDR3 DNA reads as TGTGCCAGCAGTGAATTAGGCGCCGGGAATCAGCCCCAGCATTTT.